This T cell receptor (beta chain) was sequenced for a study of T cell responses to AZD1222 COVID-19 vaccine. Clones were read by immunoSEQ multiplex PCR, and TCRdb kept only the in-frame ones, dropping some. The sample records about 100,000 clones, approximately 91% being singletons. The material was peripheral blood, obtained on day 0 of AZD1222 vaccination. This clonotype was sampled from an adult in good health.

The CDR3 sequence is CASSFGGRAFTDTQYF. In DNA, the CDR3 is TGTGCCAGCAGTTTCGGCGGGAGGGCTTTTACAGATACGCAGTATTTT. The chain couples TRBV27 to TRBJ2-3; 9 bases fit TRBD2. Germline loops: CDR1 MNHEY, CDR2 SMNVEV (reference sequence). V shed 3 bases, J shed 3 bases, and the junction held 7 bases outside the gene matches. The CDR3 runs to 16 residues.